The 23 T cell receptor beta chains below come from one sample, sequenced in a study of blood T cell repertoires in COVID-19. Libraries were prepared by immunoSEQ multiplex PCR; TCRdb keeps only in-frame clonotypes and omits some of them. Of about 160,000 clones listed, 60% to 85% are singletons. The sample taken for sequencing was peripheral blood. All receptors come from a woman aged 55-70 years with COVID-19, enrolled during active disease.

The rearrangement joins TRBV11-1 to TRBJ2-7; 10 nucleotides match TRBD2. Trimming took 5 bases from V and 3 from J; bases not matched to a gene: 10. This CDR3 has 16 amino acids. Per the germline V gene, CDR1 is SGHAT and CDR2 is FQDESV (reference sequence). The CDR3 region is CASSPTGTSVSYEQYF. In nucleotides, the CDR3 is TGTGCCAGCAGCCCTACCGGGACTAGCGTAAGCTACGAGCAGTACTTC.

The CDR3, as DNA: TGTGCCAGCAGCCCGAGATTTGAGGTGTATACGCAGTATTTT. Translated: CASSPRFEVYTQYF. The chain recombines TRBV9 with TRBJ2-3; unclear D gene. The CDR3 extends over 14 amino acids. Trimming took 4 bases from V and 7 from J, leaving 16 bases between them. In germline, CDR1 is SGDLS, CDR2 YYNGEE.

The chain couples TRBV6-1 to TRBJ2-7; possible D gene TRBD2, 5 bases. This CDR3 spans 16 amino acids. V lost 1 base to trimming and J lost 3 bases, with 16 bases between them. Germline V gene lookup returns CDR1 MNHNS and CDR2 SASEGT. The CDR3 bases are TGTGCCAGCAGTGAAGGGCTAGCCGGTTTGGTCTACGAGCAGTACGTC. Its protein is CASSEGLAGLVYEQYV.

The chain combines TRBV27 with TRBJ2-1, with a weak D call TRBD1 (5 bases). Germline lookup yields CDR1 MNHEY and CDR2 SMNVEV (reference sequence). The V end lost 1 base, the J end lost 7 bases, and 8 bases lay between the germline ends. The CDR3 extends over 13 amino acids. This CDR3 reads CASSLYRGNEQFF. CDR3 sequence (DNA): TGTGCCAGCAGTTTATATAGGGGAAATGAGCAGTTCTTC.

This clone was observed a few times. The chain links TRBV5-1 to TRBJ2-5; perhaps TRBD2 as D (6 bases). The CDR3 consists of 15 residues. Germline assignment: CDR1 SGHRS and CDR2 YFSETQ. V gave up 1 base and J gave up 3 bases, with 13 bases separating them. CDR3 DNA sequence: TGCGCCAGCAGCTTGTGGGCAGGGACTGAAGAGACCCAGTACTTC. Protein: CASSLWAGTEETQYF. Variable domain in full (rest from reference TRBV5-1 and TRBJ2-5): KAGVTQTPRYLIKTRGQQVTLSCSPISGHRSVSWYQQTPGQGLQFLFEYFSETQRNKGNFPGRFSGRQFSNSRSEMNVSTLELGDSALYLCASSLWAGTEETQYFGPGTRLLVL.

The chain has TRBV3-1 (or the pseudogene TRBV3-2) and TRBJ2-7; 7 bases are shared with TRBD2. CDR3 length: 16 residues. Germline-derived CDR1 and CDR2 are LGHDT and YNNKEL (reference sequence). V was pared by 4 bases and J by 0 bases, with 9 bases of the junction left unmatched. The CDR3: CASSPRLADSSYEQYF. The CDR3, as DNA: TGTGCCAGCAGCCCTCGACTAGCCGATAGCTCCTACGAGCAGTACTTC.

This clone appeared once. The V gene is TRBV9, the J gene TRBJ1-3, with unresolved D. Trimming shortened V by 0 bases and J by 4 bases, and 11 bases separated the two germline ends. CDR1 and CDR2 from the germline V gene are SGDLS and YYNGEE. This CDR3 is 15 amino acids long. In DNA form, the CDR3 reads TGTGCCAGCAGCGTAGATCTCGGGGAAGGAAACACCATATATTTT. It encodes CASSVDLGEGNTIYF.

This clone was observed once. This chain links TRBV15 with TRBJ2-7, with 8 nucleotides matching TRBD2. The CDR3 covers 13 residues. Germline V gene sequence: CDR1 LNHNV, CDR2 YYDKDF (reference sequence). With V trimmed by 11 bases and J by 5 bases, 11 bases remained unmatched. CDR3 protein: CASSSSGSHEQYF. In nucleotides, the CDR3 is TGTGCCTCGTCCTCAAGCGGGAGTCACGAGCAGTACTTC. Drawing the rest from reference TRBV15 and TRBJ2-7, the complete variable domain is DAMVIQNPRYQVTQFGKPVTLSCSQTLNHNVMYWYQQKSSQAPKLLFHYYDKDFNNEADTPDNFQSRRPNTSFCFLDIRSPGLGDTAMYLCASSSSGSHEQYFGPGTRLTVT.

The rearrangement joins TRBV7-3 to TRBJ1-1; no reliable D call. The CDR3 spans 11 residues. The V end lost 3 bases, the J end lost 8 bases, and 7 bases lay between the germline ends. Germline V gene lookup returns CDR1 SGHTA and CDR2 FQGTGA. In DNA form, the CDR3 reads TGTGCCAGCAGCTTGGGAGGGGAAGCTTTCTTT. Its protein is CASSLGGEAFF.

The chain recombines TRBV9 with TRBJ2-2; 10 positions match TRBD2. This CDR3 has 16 amino acids. The germline V gene has CDR1 SGDLS and CDR2 YYNGEE. Germline trimming cut 4 bases from V and 2 bases from J; bases unmatched to any gene: 5. CDR3 region: CASSITSGVNTGELFF. CDR3 bases: TGTGCCAGCAGCATAACTAGCGGGGTTAACACCGGGGAGCTGTTTTTT.

This chain joins TRBV7-6 and TRBJ2-2; D ambiguous. Trimming pared 1 base from V and 7 bases from J, leaving 7 bases between. From germline, CDR1 is SGHVS and CDR2 FNYEAQ. There are 13 residues in the CDR3. CDR3 protein: CASSLVPGGELFF. CDR3 DNA sequence: TGTGCCAGCAGCTTAGTGCCGGGCGGGGAGCTGTTTTTT.

This chain connects TRBV5-1 to TRBJ2-2; D might be TRBD2 (6 bases). The germline V and J ends were trimmed by 2 bases and 6 bases, with 17 bases remaining between them. Germline V gene sequence: CDR1 SGHRS, CDR2 YFSETQ. The CDR3 length is 16 residues. In DNA, the CDR3 is TGCGCCAGCAGCTTACGATTTGGCGGGGAGGCCGGGGAGCTGTTTTTT. This encodes CASSLRFGGEAGELFF.

The V call is TRBV15, the J call TRBJ2-6, with a tentative D call TRBD1 (5 bases). V dropped 0 bases and J dropped 4 bases, with 16 bases sitting between them. This CDR3 spans 18 amino acids. Germline V CDR1 and CDR2: LNHNV, YYDKDF (reference sequence). The chain's CDR3 is CATSRDRVITSGANVLTF. The CDR3 DNA is TGTGCCACCAGCAGAGACAGGGTTATTACGTCCGGGGCCAACGTCCTGACTTTC.

This clone has a handful of counts. CDR3 sequence reads: CASRASPGSGNTIYF. CDR3 coding DNA: TGTGCCAGCAGGGCCTCCCCGGGTTCTGGAAACACCATATATTTT. This chain joins TRBV6-5 and TRBJ1-3, with D unclear. The CDR3 has 15 amino acids. V was cut by 6 bases and J by 1 base, with 13 bases left in between. Germline CDR1 is MNHEY and CDR2 is SVGAGI.

The chain joins TRBV7-3 to TRBJ2-6; D may be TRBD1 (7 bases). The CDR3 loop spans 18 amino acids. The germline V gene encodes CDR1 SGHTA and CDR2 FQGTGA. Trimming removed 6 bases at V and 0 bases at J, with 18 bases between. The DNA of the CDR3 is TGTGCCAGCAGGAAAGGAGGGACAGTGTCCTCTGGGGCCAACGTCCTGACTTTC. Its protein is CASRKGGTVSSGANVLTF.

This chain links TRBV5-8 with TRBJ1-1, with 9 nucleotides matching TRBD1. CDR1 is SGHTS and CDR2 is YDEGEE in the germline V gene. The CDR3 has 16 residues. J gave up 5 bases and V 3 bases, and 11 bases lay outside the gene matches. For the CDR3, the DNA is TGTGCCAGCAGCTCTACAGGGGGCGGGGGCTTGACTGAAGCTTTCTTT. Encoded protein: CASSSTGGGGLTEAFF. Full variable domain (missing parts from reference TRBV5-8 and TRBJ1-1): EAGVTQSPTHLIKTRGQQATLRCSPISGHTSVYWYQQALGLGLQFLLWYDEGEERNRGNFPPRFSGRQFPNYSSELNVNALELEDSALYLCASSSTGGGGLTEAFFGQGTRLTVV.

The rearrangement uses TRBV4-1 and TRBJ2-1; possibly TRBD1 for D (5 bases). The V gene's germline CDR1 is MGHRA and CDR2 YSYEKL. Between the trimmed V and J ends, which lost 2 bases and 4 bases, there was a span of 9 bases. This CDR3 comprises 14 residues. CDR3 protein: CASSQLTVYNEQFF. For the CDR3, the DNA is TGCGCCAGCAGCCAACTGACAGTATACAATGAGCAGTTCTTC.

Comments on this clone: This sample also contains other DNA sequences that code for the same CDR3. The CDR3 protein is CASSPPTVNTEAFF. The CDR3, as DNA: TGTGCCAGCAGCCCCCCAACAGTGAACACTGAAGCTTTCTTT. The rearrangement joins TRBV3-1 (or the pseudogene TRBV3-2) to TRBJ1-1; D not certain. Germline V gives CDR1 LGHDT, CDR2 YNNKEL (reference sequence). The CDR3 contains 14 residues. V gave up 4 bases and J gave up 0 bases, with 9 bases separating them.

V gene TRBV6-5 combines with J gene TRBJ2-1; TRBD2 matches 12 bases. Looked up from germline, CDR1 is MNHEY and CDR2 is SVGAGI. This CDR3 has 13 amino acids. Trimming took 7 bases from V and 9 from J; bases not matched to a gene: 4. The CDR3 here is CASTLAGGGEQFF. CDR3 coding DNA: TGTGCCAGCACGCTAGCGGGGGGGGGTGAGCAGTTCTTC.

A few counts support this clone. This rearrangement joins TRBV9 to TRBJ2-1, with 8 bases fitting TRBD2. The CDR3 spans 15 residues. CDR1 is SGDLS and CDR2 is YYNGEE in the germline V gene. The V segment lost 4 bases and the J segment 9 bases; nucleotides outside the gene matches: 12. The chain's CDR3 is CASSPRGAGNGEQFF. The CDR3 nucleotides are TGTGCCAGCAGCCCGCGGGGGGCGGGGAATGGTGAGCAGTTCTTC.

V is TRBV7-8 and J is TRBJ2-2; TRBD2 agrees at 7 bases. CDR3 length: 17 residues. With V trimmed by 10 bases and J by 3 bases, 17 bases remained unmatched. The V gene's germline CDR1 is SGHVS and CDR2 FQNEAQ. CDR3: CAIPRPTREAHTGELFF. In nucleotides, the CDR3 is TGTGCCATTCCAAGACCGACCCGGGAGGCTCACACCGGGGAGCTGTTTTTT. Together with reference TRBV7-8 and TRBJ2-2, the CDR3 gives the full variable domain: GAGVSQSPRYKVAKRGQDVALRCDPISGHVSLFWYQQALGQGPEFLTYFQNEAQLDKSGLPSDRFFAERPEGSVSTLKIQRTQQEDSAVYLCAIPRPTREAHTGELFFGEGSRLTVL.

A note on this clone: At one of its ends the junction is not consistent with the germline gene, which may arise from a read error. The chain combines TRBV6-1 with TRBJ1-1, with D perhaps TRBD1 (5 bases). Per germline, CDR1 MNHNS and CDR2 SASEGT. The CDR3 has 13 residues. Here the CDR3 reads CASSEYPGTGAFF. CDR3 DNA sequence: TGTGCCAGCAGTGAATACCCAGGGACTGGAGCTTTCTTT.

The chain couples TRBV9 to TRBJ2-5, with 9 bases fitting TRBD1. V shed 0 bases, J shed 3 bases, and the junction held 6 bases outside the gene matches. Germline assignment: CDR1 SGDLS and CDR2 YYNGEE. This CDR3 has 16 amino acids. CDR3 coding DNA: TGTGCCAGCAGCGTAGGTCCTGGACAGGGGAAAGAGACCCAGTACTTC. This encodes CASSVGPGQGKETQYF.